This TCR beta chain emerged from a study of shared clonotypes between healthy human individuals (dated by TCRdb to 2018 to 2020). Study-wide context: The cohort included three men and a couple of women between 18 and 49 years of age. For each donor, CD4 naive and CD4 memory were each run on three plates, CD8 naive on two plates, and CD8 memory on one plate. To estimate repertoire size and how much clonotypes are shared between individuals, the study performed deep sequencing of blood TCR repertoires from a few healthy adults. To increase sequencing depth and limit assay-specific biases, different laboratories used diverse techniques to prepare libraries and sequence TCR repertoires. Between about 0.85 and 9.5 billion PBMCs per donor were obtained by leukapheresis. Points the paper makes about the study in general: Larger estimated clonotype richness was generally found for naive subsets than for memory subsets. Even with the large sequencing depth, rarefaction of the sorted-subset datasets indicated that sequencing was incomplete. Sharing across a few donors was observed for about 5% of naive CD4, under 4% of naive CD8, about 2.5% of memory CD4, and roughly 0.4% of memory CD8 clonotypes. Because the study included only a small number of donors, the genetic and exposure-history diversity represented was limited. Based on pairwise subsampling, the degree of clonotype sharing among donors was expected to be affected by sequencing depth. Sampling was limited to blood, and TCR repertoires in tissue likely differ from TCR repertoires in blood. Compared with non-shared clonotypes, the clonotypes found in all four sorted-subset donors had higher generation probabilities.

The CDR3 spans 14 residues, from the cysteine through the phenylalanine. Left in the record is the CDR3 DNA by itself, 42 bases read in frame from the first base. The germline V and J ends show losses of 6 bases and 0 bases respectively, and no gene match explains 3 bases of the junction. The germline V gene specifies SNHLY as CDR1 and FYNNEI as CDR2. As concerns this clone: The target of this receptor is not known. One base away there is no much larger clone; base qualities are not given.

Using the deep immunoSEQ assay, multiplex PCR amplified TCR CDR3 regions from genomic DNA. Extracted genomic DNA from each cell subset was spread evenly across all wells of several immunoSEQ 96-well plates, with each plate serving as a replicate. For sorted subsets, approximately 200 ng of genomic DNA, equivalent to 25,000 to 30,000 T cell genomes, went into each replicate PCR. The purified libraries were quantified using a Qubit 3.0 fluorometer, sized with a Bioanalyzer 2100, and then quantified again using the KAPA Library Quantification kit. Every immunoSEQ 96-well plate was sequenced on a separate single-read 150-cycle Illumina NextSeq 550 flow cell. Per the authors' processing: Because only junctional sequences without quality scores were contained in the immunoSEQ output, filtering matching that applied to full-length reads could not be performed. To assign V/J genes and CDR3, sequences were annotated using PyIR, a Python wrapper for IgBLAST v1.9, with IMGT germline references. Reads were removed for weak V/J assignments (E-value above 1e-6), missing CDR3, stop codons, out-of-frame junctions, or ambiguous translated residues. A V3J clonotype was defined by an identical inferred V gene, J gene, and CDR3 amino acid sequence. To compute the percentage overlap between repertoires, the number of shared unique clonotypes was divided by the size of the smaller repertoire. Richness of each repertoire was evaluated using RTK rarefaction, the Chao1 estimator, and Recon v2.1 estimates of unobserved clonotypes. Generation probabilities were computed with OLGA for all TCRbeta clonotypes obtained by the gDNA method from several donors. TCRdb stores this immuneACCESS table with in-frame sequences only. Part of the clones is absent; in the studies checked, under half of the shortfall reflects unresolved V genes, and no reason is known for the rest. V, J and clone size are those of that table, while D and trimming were read from the DNA. Present in this sample are millions of clones, approximately 94% of which were seen just once. Around 0.14% of the sample goes to the ten largest clones.

The donors were healthy, HIV-negative adults who had no recently reported acute infections or vaccinations. All donors were Caucasian adults living in Nashville, Tennessee, USA. CD4+ T cells were enriched through magnetic negative selection, after which naive cells were positively selected on CD45RA and the remaining negative fraction served as the memory subset. After blood collection by leukapheresis, PBMCs were isolated using Ficoll-Histopaque density gradient centrifugation and then cryopreserved in the vapor phase of liquid nitrogen. Analytical flow cytometry was used to check the purity and quantity of each magnetically sorted T cell population. From each sorted fraction, genomic DNA was isolated and quantified by UV absorbance on a Nanodrop 2000c.

This clonotype originated in a man younger than 30 in good health. The sequence is built from TRBV2 and TRBJ2-7, and TRBD1 matches 9 of the central bases. The source material was naive CD4+ T cells sorted from blood. The cell subset or site label, read with the paper, signifies: CD45RA+ positively selected. Here the CDR3 is given as CASRGGQGSYEQYF. The nucleotide sequence is TGTGCCAGCAGGGGGGGACAGGGCTCCTACGAGCAGTACTTC.